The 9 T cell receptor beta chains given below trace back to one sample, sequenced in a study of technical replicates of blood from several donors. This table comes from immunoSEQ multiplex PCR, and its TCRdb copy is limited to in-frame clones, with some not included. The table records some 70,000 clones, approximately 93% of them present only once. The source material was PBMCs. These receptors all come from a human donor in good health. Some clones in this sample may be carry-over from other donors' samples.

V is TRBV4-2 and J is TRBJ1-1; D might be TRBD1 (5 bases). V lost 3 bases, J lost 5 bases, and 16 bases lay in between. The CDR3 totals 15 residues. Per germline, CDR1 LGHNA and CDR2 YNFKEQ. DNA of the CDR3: TGTGCCAGCAGCCAGGAGATACTCGGGGGAACTGAAGCTTTCTTT. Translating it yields CASSQEILGGTEAFF.

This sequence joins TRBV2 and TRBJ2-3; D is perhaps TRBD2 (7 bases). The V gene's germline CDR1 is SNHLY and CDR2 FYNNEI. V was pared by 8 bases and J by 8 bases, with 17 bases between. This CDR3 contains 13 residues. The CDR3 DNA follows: TGTGCCAGCTTGGGGGGGCTTACTTCTACGCAGTATTTT. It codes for CASLGGLTSTQYF.

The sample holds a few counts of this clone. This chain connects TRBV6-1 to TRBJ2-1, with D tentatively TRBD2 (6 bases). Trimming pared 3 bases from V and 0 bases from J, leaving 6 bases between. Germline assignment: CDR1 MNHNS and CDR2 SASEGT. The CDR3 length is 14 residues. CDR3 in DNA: TGTGCCAGCAGTGAGACTAGCTCCTACAATGAGCAGTTCTTC. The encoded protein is CASSETSSYNEQFF.

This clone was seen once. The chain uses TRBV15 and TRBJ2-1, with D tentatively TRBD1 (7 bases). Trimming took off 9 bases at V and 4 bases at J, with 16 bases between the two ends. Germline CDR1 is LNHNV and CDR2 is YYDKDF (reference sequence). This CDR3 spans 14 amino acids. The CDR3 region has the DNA TGTGCCACACAAGCAGGGGGGCAATACAATGAGCAGTTCTTC. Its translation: CATQAGGQYNEQFF.

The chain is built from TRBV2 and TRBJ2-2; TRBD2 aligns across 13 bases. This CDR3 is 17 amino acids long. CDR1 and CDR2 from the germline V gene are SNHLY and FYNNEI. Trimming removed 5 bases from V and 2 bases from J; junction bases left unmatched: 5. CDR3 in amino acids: CASSWTSGSGNTGELFF. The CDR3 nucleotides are TGTGCCAGCAGTTGGACTAGCGGGAGTGGTAACACCGGGGAGCTGTTTTTT.

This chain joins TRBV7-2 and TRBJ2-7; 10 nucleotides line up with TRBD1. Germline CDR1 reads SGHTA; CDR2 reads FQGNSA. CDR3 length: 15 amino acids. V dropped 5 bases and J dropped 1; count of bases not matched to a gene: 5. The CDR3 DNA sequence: TGTGCCAGCAGCGCAGGGACAGGGGTTTCCTACGAGCAGTACTTC. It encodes CASSAGTGVSYEQYF.

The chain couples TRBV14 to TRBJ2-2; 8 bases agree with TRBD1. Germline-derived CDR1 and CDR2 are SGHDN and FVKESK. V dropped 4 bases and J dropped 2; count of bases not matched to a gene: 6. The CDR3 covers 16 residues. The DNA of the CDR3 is TGTGCCAGCAGCCCGGTCACAGGGGGTAACACCGGGGAGCTGTTTTTT. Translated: CASSPVTGGNTGELFF.

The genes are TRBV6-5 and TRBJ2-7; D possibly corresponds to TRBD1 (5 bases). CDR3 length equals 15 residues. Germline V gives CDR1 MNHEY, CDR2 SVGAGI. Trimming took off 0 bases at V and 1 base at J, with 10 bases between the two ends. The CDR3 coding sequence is TGTGCCAGCAGTTACTCGCAGGGTCGGTCCTACGAGCAGTACTTC. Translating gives CASSYSQGRSYEQYF.

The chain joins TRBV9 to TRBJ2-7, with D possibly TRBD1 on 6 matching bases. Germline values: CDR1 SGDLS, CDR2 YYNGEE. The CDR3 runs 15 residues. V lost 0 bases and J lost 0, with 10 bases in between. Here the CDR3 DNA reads TGTGCCAGCAGCGTAGGGCAGGGGAACTCCTACGAGCAGTACTTC. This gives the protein CASSVGQGNSYEQYF.